The 26 T cell receptor beta chains below were found in one sample sequenced in a study of neoadjuvant anti-PD-1 for oral cavity cancer. The protocol was immunoSEQ multiplex PCR, while the TCRdb copy is restricted to in-frame clones and leaves out a portion. In the table there are some 8,000 clones, approximately 66% of which are singletons. The time point was: after neoadjuvant nivolumab, at surgical resection. Sequenced here: PBMCs, sampled after nivolumab (anti-PD-1) treatment. The receptor source for this set is a person between 35 and 79 years old with oral cavity squamous cell carcinoma.

A single count supports this clone. The genes are TRBV7-9 and TRBJ1-3; D is uncertain. Germline-derived CDR1 and CDR2 are SEHNR and FQNEAQ (reference sequence). V was clipped by 6 bases and J by 3 bases, with 12 bases between them. This CDR3 spans 14 amino acids. In DNA, the CDR3 is TGTGCCAGCAGACAAGTCGAGGGTGGAAACACCATATATTTT. Protein: CASRQVEGGNTIYF.

The chain couples TRBV25-1 to TRBJ1-4; D gene unclear. CDR3 length: 13 residues. Germline CDR1 reads MGHDK; CDR2 reads SYGVNS. Trimming stripped 6 bases from V and 4 bases from J, with 9 bases between. The CDR3 sequence: CASRWGNNEKLFF. The CDR3, as DNA: TGTGCCAGCAGATGGGGAAATAATGAAAAACTGTTTTTT.

The chain uses TRBV19 and TRBJ1-1; no definite D call. Germline CDR1 LNHDA, CDR2 SQIVND (reference sequence). The CDR3 totals 15 residues. V was cut by 1 base and J by 6 bases, with 15 bases left in between. The DNA for the CDR3 is TGTGCCAGTAGTATAGCTGGTCGAGGGAGTGCTGAAGCTTTCTTT. Its translation is CASSIAGRGSAEAFF. Full variable domain (missing parts from reference TRBV19 and TRBJ1-1): DGGITQSPKYLFRKEGQNVTLSCEQNLNHDAMYWYRQDPGQGLRLIYYSQIVNDFQKGDIAEGYSVSREKKESFPLTVTSAQKNPTAFYLCASSIAGRGSAEAFFGQGTRLTVV.

This clone was counted only a few times. This chain joins TRBV2 and TRBJ2-7; D is tentatively TRBD1 or TRBD2 (6 bases each). In germline, CDR1 is SNHLY, CDR2 FYNNEI. V was cut by 6 bases and J by 5 bases, with 17 bases left in between. This CDR3 has 14 residues. CDR3 bases: TGTGCCAGCAGCCTTGTGAGGGGGGCAGACGAGCAGTACTTC. Protein: CASSLVRGADEQYF.

V is TRBV9 and J is TRBJ2-3; 12 bases are a match to TRBD2. CDR3 length: 18 residues. Per the germline V gene, CDR1 is SGDLS and CDR2 is YYNGEE. The trim removed 0 bases at V and 2 bases at J, leaving 7 bases unmatched. DNA of the CDR3: TGTGCCAGCAGCGTAGGGGCTAGCGGGGGGGCTGACACAGATACGCAGTATTTT. It specifies CASSVGASGGADTDTQYF.

The chain has TRBV4-3 and TRBJ1-5; perhaps TRBD1 as D (5 bases). Germline V gene data show CDR1 as LGHNA and CDR2 as YSLEER. This CDR3 is 15 amino acids long. Trimming removed 6 bases at V and 7 bases at J, with 19 bases between. This CDR3 is CASSLVGGSGQPQHF. The CDR3 coding sequence is TGCGCCAGCAGTCTAGTTGGGGGTTCTGGACAGCCCCAGCATTTT.

The chain is built from TRBV7-6 and TRBJ2-7; D might be TRBD1 (6 bases). The CDR3 runs to 15 residues. CDR1 is SGHVS, CDR2 FNYEAQ, per germline. V was pared by 5 bases and J by 4 bases, with 18 bases between. The CDR3 loop reads CASSQDRLRGYEQYF. Written as DNA, the CDR3 is TGTGCCAGCAGCCAAGACAGGCTGAGGGGGTACGAGCAGTACTTC.

The V call is TRBV19, the J call TRBJ2-7; D not certain. Trimming took 4 bases from V and 4 from J, leaving 11 bases between them. This CDR3 spans 13 amino acids. The V gene's germline CDR1 is LNHDA and CDR2 SQIVND (reference sequence). CDR3 sequence reads: CASSRAGSYEQYF. The CDR3 DNA reads TGTGCCAGTAGTAGGGCAGGAAGTTACGAGCAGTACTTC.

This clone was found a few times. V is TRBV4-3 and J is TRBJ1-6; 8 bases map to TRBD1. The V segment lost 4 bases and the J segment 6 bases; nucleotides outside the gene matches: 2. Germline lookup yields CDR1 LGHNA and CDR2 YSLEER. The CDR3 totals 14 residues. The CDR3 DNA reads TGCGCCAGCAGCCCGACAGGGGTTAATTCACCCCTCCACTTT. Protein product: CASSPTGVNSPLHF.

The chain joins TRBV4-3 to TRBJ2-2, with no clear D. Germline V gene data show CDR1 as LGHNA and CDR2 as YSLEER. The CDR3 totals 15 residues. V was shortened by 2 bases and J by 1 base, with 8 bases between the two germline ends. CDR3 sequence reads: CASSQHAENTGELFF. The CDR3 region has the DNA TGCGCCAGCAGCCAACACGCTGAGAACACCGGGGAGCTGTTTTTT.

This clone appeared a few times. This chain connects TRBV13 to TRBJ2-1; 7 nucleotides line up with TRBD2. The CDR3 runs to 16 residues. The V and J ends lost 2 bases and 4 bases, in that order; junction bases with no gene match: 8. Germline V lookup: CDR1 PRHDT, CDR2 FYEKMQ (reference sequence). The CDR3 nucleotides are TGTGCCAGCAGCTTACCCCAGCCGGGGGGATACAATGAGCAGTTCTTC. Protein sequence: CASSLPQPGGYNEQFF.

The table lists this clone with a count of one. The V and J genes are TRBV4-1 and TRBJ2-7; 8 bases are shared with TRBD1. J gave up 0 bases and V 4 bases, and 5 bases lay outside the gene matches. The CDR3 contains 15 residues. Germline V gene sequence: CDR1 MGHRA, CDR2 YSYEKL. This chain's CDR3 is CASSLGGTGSYEQYF. CDR3 sequence (DNA): TGCGCCAGCAGCCTAGGAGGGACAGGCTCCTACGAGCAGTACTTC.

The chain is built from TRBV7-8 and TRBJ2-1; 9 bases agree with TRBD1. The CDR3 contains 14 residues. Looked up from germline, CDR1 is SGHVS and CDR2 is FQNEAQ. The J segment lost 2 bases and the V segment lost 6 bases, leaving 2 bases of the junction unmatched. Here the CDR3 DNA reads TGTGCCAGCAGGCGGACAGGGGCCTACAATGAGCAGTTCTTC. Amino acid sequence: CASRRTGAYNEQFF.

This chain uses TRBV4-3 with TRBJ2-5; D perhaps matches TRBD1 (6 bases). The germline V and J ends were trimmed by 0 bases and 5 bases, with 13 bases remaining between them. The CDR3 contains 15 residues. Germline V gene data show CDR1 as LGHNA and CDR2 as YSLEER. The CDR3 bases are TGCGCCAGCAGCCAAGATCTAGGAAGGGGGGAGACCCAGTACTTC. This translates into CASSQDLGRGETQYF.

The chain couples TRBV29-1 to TRBJ2-6, with D perhaps matching TRBD1 or TRBD2 (5 bases each). The CDR3 consists of 13 residues. V lost 7 bases, J lost 4 bases, and 11 bases lay in between. Per germline, CDR1 SQVTM and CDR2 ANQGSEA. The CDR3 reads CSAAGTGANVLTF. The CDR3 DNA sequence: TGCAGCGCCGCAGGGACCGGGGCCAACGTCCTGACTTTC.

The chain joins TRBV10-3 to TRBJ2-3, with D unclear. V gave up 7 bases and J gave up 0 bases, with 5 bases separating them. Germline V CDR1 and CDR2: ENHRY, SYGVKD. CDR3 length: 12 amino acids. This chain's CDR3 is CAIMASTDTQYF. Written as DNA, the CDR3 is TGTGCCATCATGGCTAGCACAGATACGCAGTATTTT.

The chain joins TRBV7-9 to TRBJ1-1; tentatively, D is TRBD1 (6 bases). The CDR3 has 17 residues. Germline V CDR1 and CDR2: SEHNR, FQNEAQ (reference sequence). V was cut by 1 base and J by 8 bases, with 23 bases left in between. The CDR3: CASSLVSGYNREVEAFF. CDR3 nucleotides: TGTGCCAGCAGCTTAGTCTCAGGATATAACAGGGAGGTCGAAGCTTTCTTT.

This clone was counted a few times. The V gene is TRBV7-9, the J gene TRBJ1-1, with TRBD1 as a possible D gene (6 bases). Per the germline V gene, CDR1 is SEHNR and CDR2 is FQNEAQ (reference sequence). The V end lost 4 bases, the J end lost 6 bases, and 18 bases lay between the germline ends. The CDR3 sequence is 15 residues long. CDR3 sequence reads: CASSSSVVGASEAFF. CDR3 coding DNA: TGTGCCAGCAGCTCCTCGGTGGTGGGGGCTTCTGAAGCTTTCTTT. Full variable domain (missing parts from reference TRBV7-9 and TRBJ1-1): DTGVSQNPRHKITKRGQNVTFRCDPISEHNRLYWYRQTLGQGPEFLTYFQNEAQLEKSRLLSDRFSAERPKGSFSTLEIQRTEQGDSAMYLCASSSSVVGASEAFFGQGTRLTVV.

This clone was picked up one time. The rearrangement links TRBV4-2 to TRBJ2-6; D perhaps matches TRBD1 (5 bases). Looked up from germline, CDR1 is LGHNA and CDR2 is YNFKEQ. V was cut by 3 bases and J by 1 base, with 16 bases left in between. There are 18 residues in the CDR3. As DNA, the CDR3 is TGTGCCAGCAGCCAGGGGCAAGGGATCCCATCTGGGGCCAACGTCCTGACTTTC. This encodes CASSQGQGIPSGANVLTF.

This chain connects TRBV6-5 to TRBJ2-1; D possibly corresponds to TRBD1 (6 bases). Trimming removed 3 bases at V and 7 bases at J, with 13 bases between. CDR1 MNHEY and CDR2 SVGAGI come from the germline V gene. The CDR3 runs 14 residues. CDR3 nucleotide sequence: TGTGCCAGCAGTTATCTCCACAGGGAGAATGAGCAGTTCTTC. Translation gives CASSYLHRENEQFF.

The chain links TRBV7-3 to TRBJ2-5; 11 positions agree with TRBD1. Trimming cost V 5 bases and J 5 bases; bases outside gene matches: 7. This CDR3 has 15 amino acids. CDR1 is SGHTA, CDR2 FQGTGA, per germline. For the CDR3, the DNA is TGTGCCAGCAGCCCCGGACAGGGGGCGGCGGAGACCCAGTACTTC. Its translation is CASSPGQGAAETQYF. The full variable domain, completed using reference TRBV7-3 and TRBJ2-5, is GAGVSQTPSNKVTEKGKYVELRCDPISGHTALYWYRQSLGQGPEFLIYFQGTGAADDSGLPNDRFFAVRPEGSVSTLKIQRTERGDSAVYLCASSPGQGAAETQYFGPGTRLLVL.

This clone was detected a few times. This chain connects TRBV2 to TRBJ2-7; D is perhaps TRBD1 (6 bases). Germline V gene lookup returns CDR1 SNHLY and CDR2 FYNNEI. The CDR3 loop spans 13 amino acids. Trimming left V 9 bases short and J 2 bases short, with 14 bases between. The CDR3 bases are TGTGCCAGTGAACAGGGATATACCTACGAGCAGTACTTC. As protein: CASEQGYTYEQYF.

The V gene is TRBV4-1, the J gene TRBJ1-4, with unresolved D. V lost 4 bases and J lost 6, with 12 bases in between. Germline-derived CDR1 and CDR2 are MGHRA and YSYEKL. The CDR3 has 14 residues. CDR3 protein: CASSPPVGDEKLFF. CDR3 DNA sequence: TGCGCCAGCAGCCCCCCCGTGGGAGATGAAAAACTGTTTTTT.

This sequence joins TRBV9 and TRBJ2-5; D not certain. The V and J ends lost 0 bases and 9 bases respectively, with 15 bases between them. This CDR3 contains 14 residues. CDR1 is SGDLS and CDR2 is YYNGEE in the germline V gene. The CDR3 region has the DNA TGTGCCAGCAGCGTAGGTGTTAAGACCGACCCCCAGTACTTC. Its protein is CASSVGVKTDPQYF. Based on the CDR3 plus reference TRBV9 and TRBJ2-5, the full variable domain is DSGVTQTPKHLITATGQRVTLRCSPRSGDLSVYWYQQSLDQGLQFLIQYYNGEERAKGNILERFSAQQFPDLHSELNLSSLELGDSALYFCASSVGVKTDPQYFGPGTRLLVL.

The chain joins TRBV6-6 to TRBJ1-1; D is uncertain. The V end lost 2 bases, the J end lost 12 bases, and 10 bases lay between the germline ends. The CDR3 runs 11 residues. Germline CDR1 MNHNY, CDR2 SVGAGI (reference sequence). CDR3 residues: CASSYGVLTFF. The CDR3 DNA reads TGTGCCAGCAGTTACGGGGTTTTAACTTTCTTT.

This clone was counted only a few times. The chain joins TRBV6-5 to TRBJ1-1; D is perhaps TRBD1 (5 bases). The V gene lost 2 bases and the J gene lost 4 bases, with 11 bases spanning the gap. Germline loops: CDR1 MNHEY, CDR2 SVGAGI. This CDR3 contains 14 residues. In nucleotides, the CDR3 is TGTGCCAGCAGTTACGGGCAGGGTAGCACTGAAGCTTTCTTT. This gives the protein CASSYGQGSTEAFF.